Listed here is a single TCR beta chain. These data come from a study of blood T cell repertoires in COVID-19. Whole-study context: There were acute and convalescent COVID-19 samples, and they came from the United States, Italy and Spain. T cells, B-cell-depleted T cells, or PBMCs provided the cDNA or gDNA that served as material.

Assay used: immunoSEQ multiplex PCR; TCRdb lists only in-frame clones, some missing. The data contain roughly 120,000 clones, less than 75% of them singletons. This CDR3 region has 15 residues. J lost 4 bases, V lost 5 bases, and 4 bases had no gene match. Germline V gene sequence: CDR1 SGHTA, CDR2 FQGNSA. The sample was peripheral blood. The genes are TRBV7-2 and TRBJ1-6; 8 bases are shared with TRBD1. This TCR was recovered from a human donor with acute or convalescent COVID-19. The donor label of this sample is uncertain. The CDR3 coding sequence is TGTGCCAGCAGCCCAAGACAGGGGTATAATTCACCCCTCCACTTT. The encoded protein is CASSPRQGYNSPLHF.